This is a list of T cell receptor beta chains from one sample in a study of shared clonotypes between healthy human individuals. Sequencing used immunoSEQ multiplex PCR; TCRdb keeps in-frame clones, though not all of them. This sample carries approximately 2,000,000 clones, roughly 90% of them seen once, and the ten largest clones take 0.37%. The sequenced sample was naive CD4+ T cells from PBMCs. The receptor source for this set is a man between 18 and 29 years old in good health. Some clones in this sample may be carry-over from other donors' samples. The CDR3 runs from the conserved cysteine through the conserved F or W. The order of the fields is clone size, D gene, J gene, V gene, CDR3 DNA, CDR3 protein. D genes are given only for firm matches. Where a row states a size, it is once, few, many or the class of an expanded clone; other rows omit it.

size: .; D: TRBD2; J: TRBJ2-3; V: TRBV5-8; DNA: TGTGCCAGCAGCTTGGGGCTAGCGGCCAGCACAGATACGCAGTATTTT; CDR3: CASSLGLAASTDTQYF
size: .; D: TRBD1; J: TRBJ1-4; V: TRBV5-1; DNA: TGCGCCAGCAGGCCCGGACAGGATGAAAAACTGTTTTTT; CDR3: CASRPGQDEKLFF
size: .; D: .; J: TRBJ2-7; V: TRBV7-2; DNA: TGTGCCAGCAGCGATATCGGCGGTGTAACCCCCTACGAGCAGTACTTC; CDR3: CASSDIGGVTPYEQYF
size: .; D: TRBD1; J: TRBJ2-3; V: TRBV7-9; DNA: TGTGCCAGCACATTGGGGGACAGTACGCAGTATTTT; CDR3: CASTLGDSTQYF
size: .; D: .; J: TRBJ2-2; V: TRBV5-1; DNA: TGCGCCAGTACAGGATTCGCTGGGGTGACCGGGGAGCTGTTTTTT; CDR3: CASTGFAGVTGELFF
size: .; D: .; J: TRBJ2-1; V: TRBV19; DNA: TGTGCATCGGGGCTTTCCCTAGACAATGAGCAGTTCTTC; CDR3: CASGLSLDNEQFF
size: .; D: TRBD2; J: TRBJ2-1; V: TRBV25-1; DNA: TGTGCCAGCAGTGAATCTAGCGGGAGCCCCTACAATGAGCAGTTCTTC; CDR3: CASSESSGSPYNEQFF
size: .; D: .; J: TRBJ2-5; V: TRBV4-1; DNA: TGCGCCAGCAGCCTAAGTCTCTCGGAGACCCAGTACTTC; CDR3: CASSLSLSETQYF
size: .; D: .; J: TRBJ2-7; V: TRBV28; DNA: TGTGCCAGCAGCGCGGGACTTGGCTACGAGCAGTACTTC; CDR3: CASSAGLGYEQYF
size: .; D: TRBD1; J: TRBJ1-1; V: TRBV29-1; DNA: TGCAGCGTAGTGGGACAGAGCGGACCTGCATCCTCTGAAGCTTTCTTT; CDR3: CSVVGQSGPASSEAFF
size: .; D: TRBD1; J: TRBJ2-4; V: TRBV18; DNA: TGTGCCAGCTCACCCTTTACAGGGGACACCAAAAACATTCAGTACTTC; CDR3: CASSPFTGDTKNIQYF
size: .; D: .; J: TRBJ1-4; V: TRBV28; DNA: TGTGCCAGCAGTTTATTTATGATAGAAAAACTGTTTTTT; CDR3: CASSLFMIEKLFF
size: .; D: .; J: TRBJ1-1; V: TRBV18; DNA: TGTGCCAGCCACCAGGGAGGGGCGAACACTGAAGCTTTCTTT; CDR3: CASHQGGANTEAFF
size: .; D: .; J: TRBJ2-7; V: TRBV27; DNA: TGTGCCAGCAGTTATTTTTTCGGGGCGGGCGAGCAGTACTTC; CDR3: CASSYFFGAGEQYF
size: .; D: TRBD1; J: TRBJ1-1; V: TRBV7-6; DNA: TGTGCCAGCAGCAATACAGGGGGCGAAGGTTGGGTAACTGAAGCTTTCTTT; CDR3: CASSNTGGEGWVTEAFF
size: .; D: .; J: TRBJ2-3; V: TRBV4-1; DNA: TGCGCCAGCAGCCAAGCCTGGACGACAGATACGCAGTATTTT; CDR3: CASSQAWTTDTQYF
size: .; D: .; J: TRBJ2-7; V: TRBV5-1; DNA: TGCGCCAGCAGCTTGTTGAACCCCACGGACGAGCAGTACTTC; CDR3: CASSLLNPTDEQYF
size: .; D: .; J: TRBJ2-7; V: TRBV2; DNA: TGTGCCGGCTCGAGGGAAGCCGTTACCTACGAGCAGTACTTC; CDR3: CAGSREAVTYEQYF
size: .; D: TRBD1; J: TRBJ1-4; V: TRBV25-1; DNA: TGTGCCAGCAGTGATCACAGGGGGCGAGGTGAAAAACTGTTTTTT; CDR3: CASSDHRGRGEKLFF
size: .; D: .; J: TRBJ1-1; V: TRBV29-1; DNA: TGCAGCGTTGAAGGGTGGGGGATTGGAGCTTTCTTT; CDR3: CSVEGWGIGAFF
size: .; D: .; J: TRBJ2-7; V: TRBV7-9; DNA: TGTGCCAGCAGCTTAACGATGGCCCCGGGGGAGCAGTACTTC; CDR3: CASSLTMAPGEQYF
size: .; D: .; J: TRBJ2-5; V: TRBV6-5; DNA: TGTGCCAGCAGTGGGGCACGGGCACAAGAGACCCAGTACTTC; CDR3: CASSGARAQETQYF
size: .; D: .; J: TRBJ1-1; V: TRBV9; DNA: TGTGCCAGCAGCGTAGGGGTAGCGAACACTGAAGCTTTCTTT; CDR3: CASSVGVANTEAFF
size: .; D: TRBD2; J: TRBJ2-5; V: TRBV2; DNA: TGTGCCAGCTCTAGCGGGATGGGCGAGACCCAGTACTTC; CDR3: CASSSGMGETQYF
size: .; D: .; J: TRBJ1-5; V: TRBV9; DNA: TGTGCCAGCAGCGGGATGGGTAGCAATCAGCCCCAGCATTTT; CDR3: CASSGMGSNQPQHF
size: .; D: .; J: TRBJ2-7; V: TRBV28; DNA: TGTGCCAGCCCTGGCTACGAGCAGTACTTC; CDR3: CASPGYEQYF
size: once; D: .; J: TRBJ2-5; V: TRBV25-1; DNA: TGTGCCAGCAGTCGACCCCTGGGTTCCGAGACCCAGTACTTC; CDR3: CASSRPLGSETQYF
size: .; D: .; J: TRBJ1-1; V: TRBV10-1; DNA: TGCGCCAGCAGTGATAGGGTTCCTGAAGCTTTCTTT; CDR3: CASSDRVPEAFF
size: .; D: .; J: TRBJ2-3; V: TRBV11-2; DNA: TGTGCCAGCAGCTTCTACAGAGACCCTAGCACAGATACGCAGTATTTT; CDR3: CASSFYRDPSTDTQYF
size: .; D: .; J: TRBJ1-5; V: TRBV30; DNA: TGTGCCTGGAGTCCCCCCCAGGGAAATCAGCCCCAGCATTTT; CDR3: CAWSPPQGNQPQHF
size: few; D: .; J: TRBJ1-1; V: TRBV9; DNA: TGTGCCAGCAGCGCGCCGGGACGTCGTACTGAAGCTTTCTTT; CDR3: CASSAPGRRTEAFF
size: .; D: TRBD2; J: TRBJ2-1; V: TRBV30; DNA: TGTGCCTGGAGTGTACGTCGGACTAGCGGCTACAATGAGCAGTTCTTC; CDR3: CAWSVRRTSGYNEQFF
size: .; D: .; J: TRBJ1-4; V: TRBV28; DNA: TGTGCCAGCAGCACCCTCGGGCCTGTCCCCTCTCGTACTAATGAAAAACTGTTTTTT; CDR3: CASSTLGPVPSRTNEKLFF
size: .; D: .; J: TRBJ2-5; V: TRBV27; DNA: TGTGCCAGCAGTCCCTACCGCGATCGGCAAGAGACCCAGTACTTC; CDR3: CASSPYRDRQETQYF
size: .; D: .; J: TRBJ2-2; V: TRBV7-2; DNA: TGTGCCAGCAGCTTAGAGAGAGGGTTAGCCGGGGAGCTGTTTTTT; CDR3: CASSLERGLAGELFF
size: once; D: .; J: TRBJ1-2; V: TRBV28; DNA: TGTGCCAGCAGTTTGGCGGGCGGGTATGGCTACACCTTC; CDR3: CASSLAGGYGYTF